This TCR beta chain was recovered during a study of cytomegalovirus exposure and HLA in healthy donors. Study-level points and caveats: Reports showed the classifier diagnosing cytomegalovirus status with high specificity and sensitivity. A later analysis linked a missense DCLRE1C variant to TCR beta V- and J-gene trimming.

CDR3 length: 15 residues. V was pared by 8 bases and J by 6 bases, with 17 bases between. Germline CDR1 MNHEY, CDR2 SVGAGI. Details on this clone: The antigen remains unidentified.

Amplification used 60 Vbeta primers and 13 Jbeta primers. The method was immunoSEQ multiplex PCR; TCRdb's version includes in-frame clones alone and lacks a portion of them. This sample has about 150,000 clones, with around 79% found just once. The chain recombines TRBV6-5 with TRBJ1-6, with D tentatively TRBD1 (5 bases). The sequenced sample was PBMCs. The clonotype comes from a man younger than 45 in good health and CMV-seropositive. CDR3 DNA: TGTGCCAGCCGTGCAGGGCGCGGGGTTAATTCACCCCTCCACTTT. Encoded protein: CASRAGRGVNSPLHF.